These 6 T cell receptor beta chains share one sample of origin, sequenced in a study of T cell responses to AZD1222 COVID-19 vaccine. Some clones are missing from TCRdb's copy, which holds only in-frame ones; the method was immunoSEQ multiplex PCR. The sample lists approximately 80,000 clones, about 87% occurring once. This specimen consisted of peripheral blood, obtained on day 0 of AZD1222 vaccination. The source is an adult in good health.

This clone was seen only once. The chain uses TRBV10-1 and TRBJ1-2, with no clear D. CDR3 length equals 12 residues. Germline V gene lookup returns CDR1 WNHNN and CDR2 SYGVQD (reference sequence). The V end lost 3 bases, the J end lost 8 bases, and 10 bases lay between the germline ends. CDR3 coding DNA: TGCGCCAGCAGTGAACGAGTTCTAGGCTACACCTTC. As protein: CASSERVLGYTF.

The V gene is TRBV15, the J gene TRBJ2-1; TRBD1 aligns across 8 bases. V gave up 5 bases and J gave up 4 bases; unmatched junction bases: 7. In germline, CDR1 is LNHNV, CDR2 YYDKDF (reference sequence). This CDR3 region has 15 residues. CDR3 sequence reads: CATSAGTGGYNEQFF. DNA of the CDR3: TGTGCCACCAGCGCAGGGACAGGTGGATACAATGAGCAGTTCTTC.

This clone was counted once. The rearrangement joins TRBV13 to TRBJ1-5; 11 bases fit TRBD1. Per germline, CDR1 PRHDT and CDR2 FYEKMQ (reference sequence). The CDR3 loop spans 17 amino acids. V shed 5 bases and J 4 bases; nucleotides not matched to a gene: 10. As DNA, the CDR3 is TGTGCCAGCAGCCTTGGACAGGGGGCGAATCGAAATCAGCCCCAGCATTTT. Translation gives CASSLGQGANRNQPQHF.

This chain links TRBV7-9 with TRBJ1-1; D gene uncertain. V lost 5 bases to trimming and J lost 4 bases, with 14 bases between them. Germline V gene sequence: CDR1 SEHNR, CDR2 FQNEAQ (reference sequence). This CDR3 comprises 14 residues. This CDR3 is CASSQPWVSTEAFF. The CDR3 DNA is TGTGCCAGCAGCCAACCGTGGGTCAGCACTGAAGCTTTCTTT.

The chain carries TRBV12-5 and TRBJ1-1; D call uncertain. Germline lookup yields CDR1 LGHNT and CDR2 FRNRAP. The V and J ends lost 10 bases and 1 base respectively, with 13 bases between them. The CDR3 is 13 amino acids. The CDR3 region has the DNA TGTGCTACACTAGCTATAGGGAACACTGAAGCTTTCTTT. Protein product: CATLAIGNTEAFF. The whole variable domain, filled in from reference TRBV12-5 and TRBJ1-1, reads DARVTQTPRHKVTEMGQEVTMRCQPILGHNTVFWYRQTMMQGLELLAYFRNRAPLDDSGMPKDRFSAEMPDATLATLKIQPSEPRDSAVYFCATLAIGNTEAFFGQGTRLTVV.

This chain uses TRBV11-2 with TRBJ1-2; D is unresolved. The V end lost 6 bases, the J end lost 8 bases, and 10 bases lay between the germline ends. The germline gives CDR1 SGHAT, CDR2 FQNNGV. The length of the CDR3 is 11 residues. The CDR3 protein is CASSHTGGYTF. Written as DNA, the CDR3 is TGTGCCAGCAGTCATACCGGCGGCTACACCTTC.